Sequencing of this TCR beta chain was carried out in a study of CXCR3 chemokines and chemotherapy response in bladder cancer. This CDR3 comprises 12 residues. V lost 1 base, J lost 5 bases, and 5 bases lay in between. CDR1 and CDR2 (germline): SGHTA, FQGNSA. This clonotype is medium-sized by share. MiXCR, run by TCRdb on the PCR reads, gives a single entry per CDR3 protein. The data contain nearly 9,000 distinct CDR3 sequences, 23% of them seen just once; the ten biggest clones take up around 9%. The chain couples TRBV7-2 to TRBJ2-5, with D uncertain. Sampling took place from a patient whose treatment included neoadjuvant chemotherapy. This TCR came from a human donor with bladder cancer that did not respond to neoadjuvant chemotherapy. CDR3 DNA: TGTGCCAGCAGCTTAGACCGGGAGACCCAGTACTTC. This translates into CASSLDRETQYF.